This entry describes one TCR beta chain. Its cognate antigen is unknown. Each CDR3 protein is one row after TCRdb ran MiXCR on the 5' RACE reads. The sample lists some 330,000 distinct CDR3 sequences; under 25% were seen once. The germline V gene has CDR1 SNHLY and CDR2 FYNNEI. The CDR3 has 12 residues. Trimming took off 7 bases at V and 0 bases at J, with 7 bases between the two ends. This sample stems from a study of T-cell memory formation after mild COVID-19. Study results and caveats: Some SARS-CoV-2-responding clones were already detected in memory before infection.

Sequences were obtained from PBMCs or a T cell subset sorted from them (not recorded which). This clonotype was sampled from an adult woman who had mild COVID-19 (a few samples of this study predate the infection). Cell type and time point are not known. The rearrangement links TRBV2 to TRBJ2-7; D is undetermined. The CDR3 loop is CASTRSSYEQYF. CDR3 sequence (DNA): TGTGCCAGCACCCGCAGCTCCTACGAGCAGTACTTC.